The T cell receptor (beta chain) described here comes from a study of T cells in Graves' hyperthyroidism and ophthalmopathy. This clonotype was found many times. Its target is unknown. The junction had 3 bases not matched to a gene; V was cut back by 2 bases and J by 1 base. Germline V gives CDR1 SGHRS, CDR2 YFSETQ. This CDR3 has 15 amino acids. Patients between 18 and 65 years old had hyperthyroidism, newly diagnosed and lasting under 2 months. Clinical symptoms, serum thyroxine, TRAb, thyroid ultrasound and orbital computed tomography informed diagnoses. Researchers amplified the TCR beta CDR3 regions from RNA transcripts. First-round RT-PCR targeting the TCR CDR3 was performed with the HTBI primer set. A single record per CDR3 protein comes from TCRdb applying MiXCR to the multiplex PCR reads. Of around 200,000 distinct CDR3 sequences listed, about a sixth are singletons. Overall study results and limits: Researchers report that a 13 V-J model separated ophthalmopathy from stable hyperthyroidism. Most expanded thyroid clonotypes above 0.001 also appeared in blood.

This TCR was sampled from a man aged 35-49 years with Graves' hyperthyroidism. The chain carries TRBV5-1 and TRBJ2-3; TRBD2 aligns across 8 bases. The material sequenced was blood. CDR3 nucleotides: TGCGCCAGCAGCTTCGGGGGGGCGGGCACAGATACGCAGTATTTT. The encoded protein is CASSFGGAGTDTQYF. Full variable domain (outside the CDR3, taken from reference TRBV5-1 and TRBJ2-3): KAGVTQTPRYLIKTRGQQVTLSCSPISGHRSVSWYQQTPGQGLQFLFEYFSETQRNKGNFPGRFSGRQFSNSRSEMNVSTLELGDSALYLCASSFGGAGTDTQYFGPGTRLTVL.